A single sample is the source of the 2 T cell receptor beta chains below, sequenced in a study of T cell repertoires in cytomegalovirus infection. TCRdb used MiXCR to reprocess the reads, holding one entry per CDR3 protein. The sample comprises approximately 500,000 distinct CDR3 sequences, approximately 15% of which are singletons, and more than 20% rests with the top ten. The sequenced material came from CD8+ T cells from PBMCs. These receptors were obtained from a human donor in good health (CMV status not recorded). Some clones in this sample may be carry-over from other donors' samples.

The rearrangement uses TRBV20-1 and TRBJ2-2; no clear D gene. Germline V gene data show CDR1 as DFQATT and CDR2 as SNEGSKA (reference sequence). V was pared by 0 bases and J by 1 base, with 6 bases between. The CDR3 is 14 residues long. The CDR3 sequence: CSARDAENTGELFF. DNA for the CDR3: TGCAGTGCTAGAGATGCAGAGAACACCGGGGAGCTGTTTTTT.

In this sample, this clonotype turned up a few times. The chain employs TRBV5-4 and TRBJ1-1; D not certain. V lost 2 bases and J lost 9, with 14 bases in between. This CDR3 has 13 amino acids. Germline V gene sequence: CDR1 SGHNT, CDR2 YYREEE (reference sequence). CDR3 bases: TGTGCCAGCAGCTTTGGCACAGCCCCGAAAGCTTTCTTT. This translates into CASSFGTAPKAFF.